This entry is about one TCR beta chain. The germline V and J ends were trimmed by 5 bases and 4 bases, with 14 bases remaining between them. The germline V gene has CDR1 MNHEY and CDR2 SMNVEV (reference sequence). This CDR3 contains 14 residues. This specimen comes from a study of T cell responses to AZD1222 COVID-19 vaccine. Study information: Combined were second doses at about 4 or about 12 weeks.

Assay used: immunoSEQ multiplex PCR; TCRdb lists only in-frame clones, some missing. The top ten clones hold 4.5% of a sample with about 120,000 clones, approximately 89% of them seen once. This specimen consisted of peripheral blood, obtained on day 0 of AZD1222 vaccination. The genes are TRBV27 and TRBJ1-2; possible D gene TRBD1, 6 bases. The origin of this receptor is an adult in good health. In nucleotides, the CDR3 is TGTGCCAGCAGTCCTTACAGGGATCCCTATGGCTACACCTTC. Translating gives CASSPYRDPYGYTF.